A single sample gave rise to the 7 T cell receptor beta chains below, sequenced in a study of T cells in Graves' hyperthyroidism and ophthalmopathy. Amplified regions were TCR beta CDR3 sequences from RNA transcripts. TCR CDR3 regions were first amplified by RT-PCR with HTBI primers. TCRdb re-derived calls from the multiplex PCR reads in MiXCR, one entry per CDR3 protein. This table has around 600,000 distinct CDR3 sequences, approximately 15% appearing once. Sequenced sample: blood. The receptors shown here come from a woman younger than 30 with Graves' ophthalmopathy.

This clonotype was seen repeatedly, ten times or more. The genes are TRBV20-1 and TRBJ2-5; no clear D gene. Per germline, CDR1 DFQATT and CDR2 SNEGSKA (reference sequence). The length of the CDR3 is 15 residues. Trimming pared 6 bases from V and 5 bases from J, leaving 22 bases between. CDR3 residues: CSAEPASQVQETQYF. CDR3 DNA sequence: TGCAGTGCCGAACCCGCTTCTCAGGTCCAGGAGACCCAGTACTTC.

CDR3 DNA sequence: TGTGCCAGCATCCCGGGACAGGCCTACGAGCAGTACTTC. It encodes CASIPGQAYEQYF. This chain links TRBV28 with TRBJ2-7, with 8 bases that match TRBD1. The V gene end was trimmed by 7 bases and the J gene end by 2 bases; junction bases not matched to a gene: 4. The V gene's germline CDR1 is MDHEN and CDR2 SYDVKM. The CDR3 loop spans 13 amino acids.

This clonotype was counted only a few times. This sequence joins TRBV5-8 and TRBJ2-1, with a weak D call TRBD2 (6 bases). The germline V gene encodes CDR1 SGHTS and CDR2 YDEGEE. V lost 0 bases and J 4 bases, leaving 11 bases between the germline ends. The CDR3 has 15 residues. The CDR3 region has the DNA TGTGCCAGCAGCTTGGACCCTAGCGAGTACAATGAGCAGTTCTTC. Its translation: CASSLDPSEYNEQFF. Using reference TRBV5-8 and TRBJ2-1 for the parts outside the CDR3, the full variable domain is EAGVTQSPTHLIKTRGQQATLRCSPISGHTSVYWYQQALGLGLQFLLWYDEGEERNRGNFPPRFSGRQFPNYSSELNVNALELEDSALYLCASSLDPSEYNEQFFGPGTRLTVL.

This clonotype was detected ten times or more. The chain links TRBV2 to TRBJ2-7; D possibly matches TRBD1 or TRBD2 (5 bases each). Germline V gene sequence: CDR1 SNHLY, CDR2 FYNNEI. The CDR3 extends over 15 amino acids. V dropped 5 bases and J dropped 2 bases, with 16 bases sitting between them. In DNA, the CDR3 is TGTGCCAGCAGTCGCTGGGGGAGTAGTACCTACGAGCAGTACTTC. Translating it yields CASSRWGSSTYEQYF.

J is TRBJ2-1 and V is TRBV6-5; the match to TRBD1 covers 9 bases. V lost 3 bases and J lost 6; bases outside the gene matches: 15. The CDR3 loop spans 18 amino acids. Looked up from germline, CDR1 is MNHEY and CDR2 is SVGAGI. In DNA form, the CDR3 reads TGTGCCAGCAGTTATATGATGCCCGGACAGGGGCTGGTCAATGAGCAGTTCTTC. This translates into CASSYMMPGQGLVNEQFF.

There are a few counts of this clonotype. This chain joins TRBV9 and TRBJ2-7; 10 nucleotides line up with TRBD2. In germline, CDR1 is SGDLS, CDR2 YYNGEE. V lost 0 bases, J lost 4 bases, and 4 bases stayed unmatched. The CDR3 has 15 amino acids. The CDR3, as DNA: TGTGCCAGCAGCGTAGAGGGACTAGCGACATACGAGCAGTACTTC. Its translation: CASSVEGLATYEQYF.

The table lists this clonotype with many counts. The chain recombines TRBV12-3 or TRBV12-4 with TRBJ1-1; no clear D. V was trimmed by 6 bases and J by 6 bases, leaving 14 bases between them. The CDR3 is 13 amino acids. CDR3 sequence reads: CASRYGSPPEAFF. The DNA of the CDR3 is TGTGCCAGCAGATACGGAAGCCCCCCTGAAGCTTTCTTT.